Listed below are T cell receptor beta chains from one sample, sequenced in a study of identifying expanded T cells in peripheral blood. Profiled with immunoSEQ multiplex PCR; TCRdb holds only in-frame clones, not every one. Altogether about 90,000 clones are present, roughly 85% being singletons, with the ten largest covering 4.5%. The specimen sequenced was blood. These TCRs come from a person aged 18 to 70 in good health. The CDR3 runs from the conserved cysteine through the conserved F or W. The D gene is left open where the match is weak. Size is omitted from some rows. Given values are once, few, many or a class for expanded clones.

J,D,size,V,DNA,CDR3
TRBJ2-7,-,-,TRBV30,TGTGCCTGGAGTGGGACCCTGGGACGATTATGGTACGAGCAGTACTTC,CAWSGTLGRLWYEQYF
TRBJ2-3,-,once,TRBV19,TGTGCCAGTAGTATAGATCATGACAGCACAGATACGCAGTATTTT,CASSIDHDSTDTQYF
TRBJ2-7,-,-,TRBV28,TGTGCCAGCAGCTCCGTACGGGACGCGGCACACTACGAGCAGTACTTC,CASSSVRDAAHYEQYF
TRBJ1-2,TRBD1,-,TRBV6-4,TGTGCCAGCAGGCCGTTCGGACAGGGCAACTATGGCTACACCTTC,CASRPFGQGNYGYTF
TRBJ1-1,-,few,TRBV30,TGTGCCGGACGTTGGGGACGAAGCTTGTCAGCTTTCTTT,CAGRWGRSLSAFF
TRBJ1-1,TRBD1,-,TRBV27,TGTGCCAGCAGTTCAGAGACAGGGCTATTCAACACTGAAGCTTTCTTT,CASSSETGLFNTEAFF
TRBJ2-3,-,few,TRBV2,TGTGCCAGCAGTGAAGCCCCCTCGACTAGCACAGATACGCAGTATTTT,CASSEAPSTSTDTQYF
TRBJ1-2,-,once,TRBV11-2,TGTGCCAGCAGCACTCCTCCAAACTATGGCTACACCTTC,CASSTPPNYGYTF
TRBJ1-2,TRBD1,-,TRBV5-6,TGTGCCAGCAGCTGGACCTACAGGGGAACTAATGGCTACACCTTC,CASSWTYRGTNGYTF
TRBJ1-4,TRBD1,-,TRBV4-1,TGCGCCAGCAGCGTGGGACAGGGGGGAAAACTGTTTTTT,CASSVGQGGKLFF
TRBJ2-1,TRBD2,-,TRBV7-2,TGTGCCAGCAGCCTAGAACTAGCGTCGGTTGAGCAGTTCTTC,CASSLELASVEQFF
TRBJ1-4,TRBD1,-,TRBV4-3,TGCGCCAGCAGCCAAGTAGGGGGCTTGGGGGCAACTAATGAAAAACTGTTTTTT,CASSQVGGLGATNEKLFF
TRBJ1-1,TRBD1,-,TRBV6-4,TGTGCCAGCAGGGCGATGACAGGGGCCACTGAAGCTTTCTTT,CASRAMTGATEAFF
TRBJ1-2,-,-,TRBV12-5,TGTGCTAGTGGTGACAGGCCGGGCTATGGCTACACCTTC,CASGDRPGYGYTF
TRBJ2-1,TRBD1,-,TRBV4-3,TGCGCCAGCAGCCGAGAACCGGGACAGATCTACAATGAGCAGTTCTTC,CASSREPGQIYNEQFF
TRBJ1-1,-,-,TRBV29-1,TGCAGCGAACGGCGTTTGGGGAACACTGAAGCTTTCTTT,CSERRLGNTEAFF
TRBJ1-1,-,-,TRBV5-6,TGTGCCAGCAGCTTTCTGACAGGAGGGGCAGTCCCTGAAGCTTTCTTT,CASSFLTGGAVPEAFF